This TCR beta chain was recorded in a study of cytotoxic CD8 clonotypes in ibrutinib-treated CLL (dated by TCRdb to the early 2020s). With regard to the full study: The cohort was composed of about a dozen relapsed/refractory and approximately 14 treatment-naive patients; IGHV unmutated status was identified in 17 patients. Response samples were taken after a median of roughly eleven months on treatment, ranging from about 6 to 36 months. Cryopreserved peripheral blood mononuclear cells were obtained before treatment, at response, and at either sustained remission or disease progression. On average, each sample yielded roughly 260,000 productive templates and about 100,000 productive rearrangements. Of the approximately 90 participants in the trial, about two dozen had longitudinal samples available. Partial responses were observed in about 24 patients and complete responses in 2; after a median follow-up of 68 months, remission was maintained in 14 patients and progression was observed in some 12. Every sample from remission and from progressive disease was obtained while the patients were still on ibrutinib.

Overall study results and their limits: Baseline clonality was found to be higher than that of age-matched healthy donors and was strongly correlated with circulating CD8+ T-cell counts. At ibrutinib response clonality went up, during sustained remission it held steady, and at progression it dropped back toward baseline. Public clonotypes were rare and either shrank or stayed stable during treatment, and the rise in clonality at ibrutinib response reflected expansion of private clonotypes. Sampling times were not matched between patients in sustained remission and patients whose disease was progressing, and lymph node repertoires were not examined.

Details on this clone: The target of this receptor is not known. Base qualities are not provided; no much larger clone lies one nucleotide away.

Spanning cysteine to phenylalanine, the CDR3 consists of 11 amino acids. CDR3 DNA is the only sequence kept; it has 33 bases, read in frame from the first base. The germline V gene (reference sequence) sets CDR1 to DFQATT and CDR2 to SNEGSKA. V and J are truncated by 6 bases and 6 bases respectively, leaving an intervening sequence of 12 bases. Each clonotype received, on average, 10x coverage in deep resolution sequencing performed on a MiSeq, where the target depth lay between 1 in 1 million and 1 in 200,000 T cells. The immunoSEQ hsTCRB Kit was used to generate TCR beta libraries. As for the original processing: ImmunoSEQ Data Assistant and ImmunoSEQ Analyzer were used for data analysis, and V, D and J genes were assigned according to IMGT definitions. Clonality, which ranges from 0 to 1, was calculated by subtracting the normalized Shannon entropy of productive rearrangement frequencies from one. Only overrepresented clonotypes making up at least 0.05% of each patient's repertoire were included in the public clonotype analysis. Some twelve repertoires from age-matched healthy donors, obtained from immuneACCESS, served as clonality controls. As stored in TCRdb, this immuneACCESS dataset retains in-frame rearrangements with V and J assigned. A fraction of the clones does not appear; measured against another copy, unresolved V genes explain less than half of the discrepancy, and the remainder lacks a known reason. V, J and clone size were drawn from that table, and D and trimming were deduced from the DNA. For this sample the table gives approximately 92,000 clones, of which roughly three quarters were detected only once. The leading ten clones occupy approximately 23% of the sample.

This specimen's time point label, interpreted: approximately 25 months on ibrutinib. Approximately 2 micrograms of genomic DNA were extracted from cryopreserved PBMCs for TCR beta library preparation. Longitudinal blood samples from CLL patients on ibrutinib monotherapy were analyzed using high-throughput TCR beta sequencing. Patients were enrolled in a phase 2 open-label single-center ibrutinib monotherapy trial. The rearrangement joined TRBV20-1 to TRBJ2-7; no confident D gene assignment can be made. Sequenced material: PBMCs, taken after 24 months of ibrutinib treatment. This TCR was sampled from a human donor with chronic lymphocytic leukemia. The DNA sequence is given as TGCAGTGCGAACTACAGAGTCGAGCAGTACTTC. It translates to CSANYRVEQYF.